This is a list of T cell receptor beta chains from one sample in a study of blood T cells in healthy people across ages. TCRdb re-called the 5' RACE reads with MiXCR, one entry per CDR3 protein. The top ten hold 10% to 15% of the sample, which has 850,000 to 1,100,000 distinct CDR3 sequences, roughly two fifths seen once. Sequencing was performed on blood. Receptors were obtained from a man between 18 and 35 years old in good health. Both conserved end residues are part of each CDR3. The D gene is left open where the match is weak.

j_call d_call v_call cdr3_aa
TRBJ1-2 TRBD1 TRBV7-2 CASSSRTGHYGYTF
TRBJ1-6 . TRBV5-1 CASSPQESSYNSPLHF
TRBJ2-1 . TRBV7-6 CASSLAPGHREQFF
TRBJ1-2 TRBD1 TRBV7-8 CASSLSGTANYGYTF
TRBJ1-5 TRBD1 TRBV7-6 CASSLAGGEDQPQHF
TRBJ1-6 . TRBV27 CASSFSYSPLHF
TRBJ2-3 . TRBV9 CASSVTGSDTQYF
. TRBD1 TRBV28 CASTIGGGQGYEQYF
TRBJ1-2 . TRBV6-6 CASSSGTEEDRYGYTF
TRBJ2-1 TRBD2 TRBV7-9 CASSSRTSGGFDEQFF
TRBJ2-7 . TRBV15 CATSTRRDGAYEQYF
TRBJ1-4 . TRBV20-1 CSAGLGSNLHEKLFF
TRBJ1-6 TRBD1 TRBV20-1 CSARDRDSYNSPLHF
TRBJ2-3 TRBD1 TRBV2 CASIDRVVTDTQYF
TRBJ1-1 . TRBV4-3 CASSQDRITVNTEVFF
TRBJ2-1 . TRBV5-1 CASSLSGEQDEQFF
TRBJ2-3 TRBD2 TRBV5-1 CASSTGTTLSTDTQYF
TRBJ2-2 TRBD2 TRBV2 CASRQTGTRGTGELFF
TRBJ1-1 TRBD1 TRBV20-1 CSARVSQGATEAFF
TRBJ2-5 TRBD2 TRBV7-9 CASLGGLRDEQYF
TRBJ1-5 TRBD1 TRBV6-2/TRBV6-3 CASSSPARTGKSNQPQHF
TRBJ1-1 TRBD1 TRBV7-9 CASLGRGLSEAFF
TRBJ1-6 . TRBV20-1 CSAQRFGAANRNSPLHF
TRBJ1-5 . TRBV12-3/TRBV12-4 CASSLNGQPQHF
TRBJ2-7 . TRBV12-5 CASGVSYEQYF
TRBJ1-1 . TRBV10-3 CAISDRATMNTEAFF
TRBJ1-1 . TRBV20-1 CSAPGPGGNTEAFF
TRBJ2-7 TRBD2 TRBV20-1 CSARDSVLAVYEQYF
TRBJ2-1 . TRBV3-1 CASSRKGNSYNEQFF
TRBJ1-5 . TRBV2 CASSKGVGNQPQHF
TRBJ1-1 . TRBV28 CASRPGTTEAFF
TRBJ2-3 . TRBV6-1 CASRPGATGLGTQYF
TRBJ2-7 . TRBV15 CATSRDVVFIPRQVENYEQYF
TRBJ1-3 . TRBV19 CASSSLGQQGASGNTAYF
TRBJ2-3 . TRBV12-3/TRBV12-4 CASSWVRADTQYF
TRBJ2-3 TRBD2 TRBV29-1 CSPSGGAGDTQYF
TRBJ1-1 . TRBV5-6 CASSLGVGSIREAEAFF
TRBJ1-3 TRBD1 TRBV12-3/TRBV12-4 CASTHTGEQNTIYF
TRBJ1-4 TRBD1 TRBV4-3 CASSQLVRKQGAANEKLFF
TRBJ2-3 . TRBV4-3 CASSQGGVSDTQYF
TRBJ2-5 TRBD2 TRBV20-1 CSARERLAGSSEQYF
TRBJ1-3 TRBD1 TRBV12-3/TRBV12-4 CASSPGQSGNTIYF
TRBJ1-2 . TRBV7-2 CASSLVSRQPNYGYTF